The 18 T cell receptor beta chains listed next were all sequenced from one sample in a study of blood T cell repertoires in COVID-19. TCRdb keeps only in-frame clones here, not all; method: immunoSEQ multiplex PCR. The table has about 160,000 clones, under 85% seen once. The sample consisted of peripheral blood. These receptors were taken from a man at least 80 years old with COVID-19, enrolled during active disease.

The gene calls are TRBV6-5 and TRBJ2-5, with D perhaps matching TRBD2 (7 bases). The CDR3 sequence is 15 residues long. V lost 5 bases and J 2 bases, leaving 15 bases between the germline ends. Germline CDR1 MNHEY, CDR2 SVGAGI. This CDR3 is CASSILGGLQETQYF. CDR3 in DNA: TGTGCCAGCAGTATCCTGGGGGGGCTACAAGAGACCCAGTACTTC.

V usage is TRBV5-6 and J usage is TRBJ1-1, with TRBD1 matching 10 bases. The CDR3 is 15 amino acids. After removal of 3 bases from V and 0 bases from J, the junction contained 2 bases not matched to a gene. Germline V gene sequence: CDR1 SGHDT, CDR2 YYEEEE. CDR3 residues: CASSWGQGLNTEAFF. For the CDR3, the DNA is TGTGCCAGCAGCTGGGGACAGGGGCTGAACACTGAAGCTTTCTTT.

This chain uses TRBV9 with TRBJ1-1, with D perhaps matching TRBD1 (6 bases). V lost 6 bases, J lost 2 bases, and 14 bases lay in between. The CDR3 totals 14 residues. Germline lookup yields CDR1 SGDLS and CDR2 YYNGEE. CDR3 amino acids: CASIFRGPNTEAFF. CDR3 in DNA: TGTGCCAGCATCTTCAGGGGACCCAACACTGAAGCTTTCTTT.

This chain connects TRBV5-4 to TRBJ1-2; TRBD1 matches at 9 bases. This CDR3 contains 15 residues. Looked up from germline, CDR1 is SGHNT and CDR2 is YYREEE (reference sequence). J was trimmed by 5 bases and V by 4 bases; bases with no gene match: 9. The CDR3 loop reads CASSPGQGEWYGYTF. The CDR3 bases are TGTGCCAGCAGCCCGGGACAGGGCGAGTGGTATGGCTACACCTTC.

The V gene is TRBV29-1, the J gene TRBJ2-3, with 7 bases aligning to TRBD2. The junction had 5 bases not matched to a gene; V was cut back by 4 bases and J by 1 base. This CDR3 spans 14 amino acids. Germline V lookup: CDR1 SQVTM, CDR2 ANQGSEA. CDR3 sequence: CSVVLAGGTDTQYF. CDR3 sequence (DNA): TGCAGCGTTGTTTTGGCGGGGGGCACAGATACGCAGTATTTT.

V is TRBV6-1 and J is TRBJ1-5, with a tentative D call TRBD1 (6 bases). This CDR3 has 11 residues. Germline-derived CDR1 and CDR2 are MNHNS and SASEGT. With 1 base removed from V and 11 bases from J, the gap between germline ends came to 6 bases. The CDR3: CASSEDRAQHF. CDR3 DNA: TGTGCCAGCAGTGAAGACAGGGCCCAGCATTTT.

The V gene is TRBV5-5, the J gene TRBJ2-2; D may be TRBD1 (5 bases). The CDR3 is 15 residues long. The V gene's germline CDR1 is SGHKS and CDR2 YYEKEE (reference sequence). V lost 1 base and J 0 bases, leaving 7 bases between the germline ends. The CDR3 region is CASSLLTANTGELFF. For the CDR3, the DNA is TGTGCCAGCAGCTTGTTGACAGCGAACACCGGGGAGCTGTTTTTT.

This sequence joins TRBV27 and TRBJ2-7, with 7 positions matching TRBD2. Germline V gives CDR1 MNHEY, CDR2 SMNVEV (reference sequence). The CDR3 covers 14 residues. V lost 0 bases, J lost 6 bases, and 5 bases stayed unmatched. The CDR3 DNA reads TGTGCCAGCAGTTTATCGGGGGGGGTGGGCGAGCAGTACTTC. Its protein product is CASSLSGGVGEQYF.

The V call is TRBV12-5, the J call TRBJ2-7; D is perhaps TRBD2 (6 bases). The germline V gene has CDR1 LGHNT and CDR2 FRNRAP. V lost 7 bases and J lost 6, with 19 bases in between. The CDR3 totals 14 residues. Here the CDR3 DNA reads TGTGCTAGTGTCGCCGGGACTCGTTTTGGCGAGCAGTACTTC. Encoded protein: CASVAGTRFGEQYF.

This chain uses TRBV7-9 with TRBJ2-7; maybe TRBD1 (5 bases). This CDR3 has 12 amino acids. The V gene's germline CDR1 is SEHNR and CDR2 FQNEAQ (reference sequence). V was shortened by 2 bases and J by 9 bases, with 11 bases between the two germline ends. The CDR3 coding sequence is TGTGCCAGCAGCTTAAAGGAGCAGGGGCAGTACTTC. Amino acid sequence: CASSLKEQGQYF.

The gene calls are TRBV24-1 and TRBJ1-6; perhaps TRBD1 as D (5 bases). This CDR3 spans 17 amino acids. V was pared by 1 base and J by 7 bases, with 16 bases between. The germline CDR1 and CDR2 sequences are KGHDR and SFDVKD. The CDR3 loop is CATSDFEFRQGNSPLHF. In DNA form, the CDR3 reads TGTGCCACCAGTGATTTCGAGTTTCGGCAGGGAAATTCACCCCTCCACTTT.

J is TRBJ2-7 and V is TRBV12-5; perhaps TRBD2 as D (6 bases). V was shortened by 7 bases and J by 4 bases, with 8 bases between the two germline ends. This CDR3 is 11 amino acids long. The V gene's germline CDR1 is LGHNT and CDR2 FRNRAP. The CDR3 region has the DNA TGTGCTAGTGTGCGGGGTTACGAGCAGTACTTC. Its translation: CASVRGYEQYF.

CDR3 region: CASSSGTVYEQYF. The CDR3, as DNA: TGTGCCAGCAGCTCAGGGACAGTCTACGAGCAGTACTTC. The chain links TRBV3-1 (or the pseudogene TRBV3-2) to TRBJ2-7; TRBD1 agrees at 7 bases. Germline CDR1 LGHDT, CDR2 YNNKEL (reference sequence). V dropped 5 bases and J dropped 3; count of bases not matched to a gene: 4. The CDR3 covers 13 residues.

The V and J genes are TRBV7-2 and TRBJ2-7, with D unresolved. CDR1 SGHTA and CDR2 FQGNSA come from the germline V gene. The CDR3 runs 15 residues. Between the trimmed V and J ends, which lost 1 base and 1 base, there was a span of 11 bases. The DNA of the CDR3 is TGTGCCAGCAGCTTAGGAGGAGTCGGATCCTACGAGCAGTACTTC. Amino acids: CASSLGGVGSYEQYF.

The rearrangement links TRBV18 to TRBJ2-7, with a tentative D call TRBD2 (6 bases). The V end lost 3 bases, the J end lost 6 bases, and 18 bases lay between the germline ends. From germline, CDR1 is KGHSH and CDR2 LQKENI. This CDR3 has 15 residues. For the CDR3, the DNA is TGTGCCAGCTCACCTGGGCAGGCGGGACTGACCGAGCAGTACTTC. It is translated as CASSPGQAGLTEQYF. Full variable domain (outside the CDR3, taken from reference TRBV18 and TRBJ2-7): NAGVMQNPRHLVRRRGQEARLRCSPMKGHSHVYWYRQLPEEGLKFMVYLQKENIIDESGMPKERFSAEFPKEGPSILRIQQVVRGDSAAYFCASSPGQAGLTEQYFGPGTRLTVT.

V usage is TRBV7-2 and J usage is TRBJ1-2, with D unclear. CDR3 length: 12 amino acids. V was trimmed by 1 base and J by 7 bases, leaving 7 bases between them. In germline, CDR1 is SGHTA, CDR2 FQGNSA. The CDR3 loop is CASSLGAAGYTF. The CDR3 DNA reads as TGTGCCAGCAGCTTAGGGGCAGCTGGCTACACCTTC.

The chain is built from TRBV7-9 and TRBJ1-1; 10 bases map to TRBD1. From germline, CDR1 is SEHNR and CDR2 FQNEAQ (reference sequence). This CDR3 has 15 amino acids. The trim removed 4 bases at V and 4 bases at J, leaving 6 bases unmatched. CDR3 sequence (DNA): TGTGCCAGCAGCTCCTGGGACAGGGGCCTCACTGAAGCTTTCTTT. It yields the protein CASSSWDRGLTEAFF.

This clone has only a few counts. The chain recombines TRBV11-2 with TRBJ1-2, with 8 bases matching TRBD1. CDR3 length: 16 residues. Trimming cost V 4 bases and J 8 bases; bases outside gene matches: 15. Germline lookup yields CDR1 SGHAT and CDR2 FQNNGV. The CDR3 loop reads CASSSRGGQGARGYTF. The CDR3, as DNA: TGTGCCAGCAGCTCCCGAGGGGGGCAGGGGGCGCGAGGCTACACCTTC. The complete variable domain, with remaining parts taken from reference TRBV11-2 and TRBJ1-2, reads EAGVAQSPRYKIIEKRQSVAFWCNPISGHATLYWYQQILGQGPKLLIQFQNNGVVDDSQLPKDRFSAERLKGVDSTLKIQPAKLEDSAVYLCASSSRGGQGARGYTFGSGTRLTVV.